One sample yielded the 12 T cell receptor beta chains listed below, sequenced in a study of T cells in Graves' hyperthyroidism and ophthalmopathy. Regions amplified from RNA transcripts were the TCR beta CDR3 regions. The HTBI primer set drove a first-round RT-PCR of the TCR CDR3. TCRdb re-analysed the multiplex PCR reads in MiXCR, keeping a single row per CDR3 protein. In the table there are hundreds of thousands of distinct CDR3 sequences, about a sixth of which are singletons. Sequencing was done on a sample of blood. The receptors derive from a woman between 35 and 50 years old with Graves' ophthalmopathy.

The chain employs TRBV10-3 and TRBJ2-1; D may be TRBD2 (6 bases). CDR1 is ENHRY and CDR2 is SYGVKD in the germline V gene. CDR3 length: 15 residues. Trimming took 3 bases from V and 6 from J, leaving 15 bases between them. The CDR3 DNA follows: TGTGCCATCAGTGACGTTGGGGGAGGAGGCAATGAGCAGTTCTTC. It encodes CAISDVGGGGNEQFF.

This clonotype appeared many times. This rearrangement joins TRBV7-8 to TRBJ2-3; possibly TRBD1 for D (6 bases). Germline CDR1 is SGHVS and CDR2 is FQNEAQ. There are 14 residues in the CDR3. Trimming removed 4 bases from V and 2 bases from J, with 10 bases in between. For the CDR3, the DNA is TGTGCCAGCAGCTCACAGGGACCCACAGATACGCAGTATTTT. It specifies CASSSQGPTDTQYF.

This clonotype has ten or more counts. This rearrangement joins TRBV11-3 to TRBJ2-3; D tentatively reads TRBD1 or TRBD2 (6 bases each). Deletions cut 0 bases from V and 7 bases from J, with 14 bases between. There are 15 residues in the CDR3. Germline CDR1 is SGHNT and CDR2 is YENEEA. CDR3 nucleotide sequence: TGTGCCAGCAGCTTAGAAGGGGGGATCGCGAATACGCAGTATTTT. Protein sequence: CASSLEGGIANTQYF.

In its sample, this clonotype was seen many times. The V call is TRBV20-1, the J call TRBJ1-6; 8 bases map to TRBD1. V lost 0 bases, J lost 5 bases, and 6 bases stayed unmatched. Germline loops: CDR1 DFQATT, CDR2 SNEGSKA (reference sequence). The CDR3 length is 16 residues. The CDR3 DNA reads as TGCAGTGCTAGAGACCGAGACAGGGGAGATAATTCACCCCTCCACTTT. This encodes CSARDRDRGDNSPLHF.

The genes are TRBV24-1 and TRBJ2-1, with 13 bases aligning to TRBD2. The CDR3 covers 16 residues. Per germline, CDR1 KGHDR and CDR2 SFDVKD. V shed 5 bases and J 5 bases; nucleotides not matched to a gene: 5. The CDR3 sequence: CATSGTSGRGDNEQFF. The CDR3 DNA is TGTGCCACCAGTGGGACTAGCGGGAGAGGTGACAATGAGCAGTTCTTC.

This chain connects TRBV3-1 to TRBJ2-4; 10 bases fit TRBD1. J gave up 6 bases and V 4 bases, and 12 bases lay outside the gene matches. Germline V gives CDR1 LGHDT, CDR2 YNNKEL (reference sequence). The CDR3 is 17 amino acids. DNA for the CDR3: TGTGCCAGCAGCCGAGGGGGGGGACAGGGGCGATCAAACATTCAGTACTTC. This sequence encodes CASSRGGGQGRSNIQYF.

This clonotype was counted between two and nine times. Without the conserved terminal phenylalanine or tryptophan, this CDR3 likely stems from a read error. The chain is built from TRBV13 and TRBJ2-5; 7 bases agree with TRBD1. This CDR3 region has 14 residues. Germline V gene lookup returns CDR1 PRHDT and CDR2 FYEKMQ (reference sequence). Germline trimming cut 2 bases from V and 2 bases from J; bases unmatched to any gene: 2. The DNA of the CDR3 is TGTGCCAGCAGCTTACGACAGGGACAAGAGACCCAGTACCTC. Translating gives CASSLRQGQETQYL.

About this clonotype: A read error may be the cause here, since a much bigger clone is one base away. This sequence joins TRBV11-2 and TRBJ2-1, with 11 bases aligning to TRBD2. The CDR3 covers 16 residues. Trimming took 3 bases from V and 10 from J; bases not matched to a gene: 11. In germline, CDR1 is SGHAT, CDR2 FQNNGV. The CDR3 sequence: CASSLAGTSGNEEQFF. The CDR3, as DNA: TGTGCCAGCAGCTTGGCCGGGACTAGCGGAAACGAGGAGCAGTTCTTC.

Only a few counts were recorded for this clonotype. This sequence joins TRBV5-1 and TRBJ1-2; D gene uncertain. CDR1 is SGHRS and CDR2 is YFSETQ in the germline V gene. Between the trimmed V and J ends, which lost 1 base and 5 bases, there was a span of 15 bases. This CDR3 is built from 15 residues. CDR3 amino acids: CASSLTAGTPYGYTF. CDR3 in DNA: TGCGCCAGCAGCTTGACTGCTGGAACACCTTATGGCTACACCTTC.

This clonotype has ten or more counts. This sequence joins TRBV3-1 and TRBJ1-5, with a weak D call TRBD1 (5 bases). Germline V gene data show CDR1 as LGHDT and CDR2 as YNNKEL (reference sequence). The CDR3 is made up of 15 amino acids. The V end lost 1 base, the J end lost 7 bases, and 14 bases lay between the germline ends. The CDR3 DNA is TGTGCCAGCAGCCAAGTTGGGACGGTCGGACAGCCCCAGCATTTT. Translating it yields CASSQVGTVGQPQHF.

With respect to this clonotype: A read error may produce the germline difference seen at one junction end. The chain combines TRBV7-7 with TRBJ2-7; weak D call: TRBD2 (6 bases). The CDR3 has 15 residues. CDR1 is SSHAT, CDR2 FNYEAQ, per germline (reference sequence). CDR3: CASSPQAGFSYEQYF. The CDR3 nucleotides are TGTGCTAGCAGCCCCCAAGCGGGCTTCTCCTACGAGCAGTACTTC.

This clonotype was recorded many times. The chain joins TRBV7-9 to TRBJ2-1; D may match TRBD1 or TRBD2 (5 bases each). The CDR3 contains 14 residues. Germline values: CDR1 SEHNR, CDR2 FQNEAQ (reference sequence). The V gene lost 5 bases and the J gene lost 5 bases, with 13 bases spanning the gap. CDR3 region: CASSTGAINNEQFF. In DNA form, the CDR3 reads TGTGCCAGCAGCACCGGGGCCATTAACAATGAGCAGTTCTTC.